This is a list of T cell receptor beta chains from one sample in a study of OX40 agonist ivuxolimab in advanced cancers. Using immunoSEQ multiplex PCR, the repertoire was profiled, and TCRdb retains in-frame clones only, with some absent. Here the sample spans roughly 74,000 clones, 92% being singletons. The sample consisted of CD4+ or CD8+ T cells sorted from blood, taken in a trial of the OX40 agonist ivuxolimab. Source of these receptors: an adult with an advanced solid tumor such as melanoma, head and neck, liver or kidney cancer. The CDR3 runs from the conserved cysteine through the conserved F or W. Each record gives: D gene, clone size, V gene, J gene, CDR3 protein, CDR3 DNA. A D gene is named only where the DNA matches it firmly. For some rows the clone size is stated as once, few or many, or as a class when expanded; others skip it.

d_call: TRBD1; clone_size: -; v_call: TRBV9; j_call: TRBJ1-2; cdr3_aa: CASSVTGGARGYTF; cdr3_nt: TGTGCCAGCAGCGTGACAGGGGGCGCAAGGGGCTACACCTTC
d_call: -; clone_size: -; v_call: TRBV12-5; j_call: TRBJ2-3; cdr3_aa: CASGLVTDQAGDTQYF; cdr3_nt: TGTGCTAGTGGTTTGGTAACGGATCAGGCGGGGGATACGCAGTATTTT
d_call: TRBD1; clone_size: -; v_call: TRBV6-5; j_call: TRBJ1-1; cdr3_aa: CASSYGQGITEAFF; cdr3_nt: TGTGCCAGCAGTTACGGACAGGGGATCACTGAAGCTTTCTTT
d_call: -; clone_size: -; v_call: TRBV6-6; j_call: TRBJ2-7; cdr3_aa: CASSYSSSSYEQYF; cdr3_nt: TGTGCCAGCAGTTACTCGAGTTCGAGTTACGAGCAGTACTTC
d_call: -; clone_size: -; v_call: TRBV21-1; j_call: TRBJ1-1; cdr3_aa: CAGFQGLNTEAFF; cdr3_nt: TGTGCCGGGTTCCAGGGCCTGAACACTGAAGCTTTCTTT
d_call: -; clone_size: -; v_call: TRBV29-1; j_call: TRBJ1-1; cdr3_aa: CSVVTRGNTEAFF; cdr3_nt: TGCAGCGTTGTGACTCGAGGGAACACTGAAGCTTTCTTT
d_call: -; clone_size: -; v_call: TRBV12-2; j_call: TRBJ2-2; cdr3_aa: CASRSPIRGQDTGELFF; cdr3_nt: TGTGCAAGTCGCTCCCCAATTCGAGGGCAGGACACCGGGGAGCTGTTTTTT
d_call: TRBD2; clone_size: -; v_call: TRBV27; j_call: TRBJ2-1; cdr3_aa: CASSVSSGYNEQFF; cdr3_nt: TGTGCCAGCAGTGTCTCTAGCGGATACAATGAGCAGTTCTTC
d_call: TRBD2; clone_size: -; v_call: TRBV7-9; j_call: TRBJ2-7; cdr3_aa: CASSPLAGLYEQYF; cdr3_nt: TGTGCCAGCAGCCCACTAGCGGGGCTCTACGAGCAGTACTTC
d_call: TRBD2; clone_size: -; v_call: TRBV9; j_call: TRBJ2-3; cdr3_aa: CASSEAGGRGDTQYF; cdr3_nt: TGTGCCAGCAGCGAAGCGGGGGGCCGGGGAGATACGCAGTATTTT
d_call: -; clone_size: once; v_call: TRBV6-1; j_call: TRBJ1-5; cdr3_aa: CASSEYPGTIYSNQPQHF; cdr3_nt: TGTGCCAGCAGTGAATATCCTGGGACGATCTATAGCAATCAGCCCCAGCATTTT
d_call: TRBD2; clone_size: once; v_call: TRBV27; j_call: TRBJ2-5; cdr3_aa: CASSLVGLAPETQYF; cdr3_nt: TGTGCCAGCAGTCTCGTCGGACTAGCCCCAGAGACCCAGTACTTC
d_call: -; clone_size: -; v_call: TRBV19; j_call: TRBJ1-2; cdr3_aa: CASSVRVSGYGYTF; cdr3_nt: TGTGCCAGTAGTGTCAGGGTTAGCGGCTATGGCTACACCTTC
d_call: -; clone_size: -; v_call: TRBV9; j_call: TRBJ2-7; cdr3_aa: CASSAESLEQYF; cdr3_nt: TGTGCCAGCAGCGCCGAGTCGCTCGAGCAGTACTTC
d_call: TRBD1; clone_size: -; v_call: TRBV9; j_call: TRBJ1-5; cdr3_aa: CASSEGTGEQPQHF; cdr3_nt: TGTGCCAGCAGCGAGGGGACAGGGGAGCAGCCCCAGCATTTT
d_call: TRBD1; clone_size: -; v_call: TRBV5-1; j_call: TRBJ1-6; cdr3_aa: CASSENRGNSPLHF; cdr3_nt: TGCGCCAGCAGCGAAAACAGGGGGAATTCACCCCTCCACTTT
d_call: -; clone_size: -; v_call: TRBV7-6; j_call: TRBJ1-1; cdr3_aa: CASSHMNTEAFF; cdr3_nt: TGTGCCAGCAGCCATATGAACACTGAAGCTTTCTTT
d_call: -; clone_size: -; v_call: TRBV28; j_call: TRBJ2-7; cdr3_aa: CAVSPVSYEQYF; cdr3_nt: TGTGCGGTAAGCCCGGTCTCCTACGAGCAGTACTTC
d_call: -; clone_size: -; v_call: TRBV6-5; j_call: TRBJ2-2; cdr3_aa: CASSYGGTANTGELFF; cdr3_nt: TGTGCCAGCAGTTACGGGGGGACAGCGAACACCGGGGAGCTGTTTTTT
d_call: TRBD1; clone_size: -; v_call: TRBV7-9; j_call: TRBJ2-1; cdr3_aa: CASSLAGTGIGDEQFF; cdr3_nt: TGTGCCAGCAGCTTAGCTGGGACAGGGATCGGCGATGAGCAGTTCTTC
d_call: -; clone_size: once; v_call: TRBV27; j_call: TRBJ1-3; cdr3_aa: CASSLSGGSGNTIYF; cdr3_nt: TGTGCCAGCAGTTTATCGGGGGGCTCTGGAAACACCATATATTTT
d_call: -; clone_size: -; v_call: TRBV6-6; j_call: TRBJ1-2; cdr3_aa: CASSYSPTDGYTF; cdr3_nt: TGTGCCAGCAGTTATTCACCGACGGATGGCTACACCTTC
d_call: -; clone_size: once; v_call: TRBV5-4; j_call: TRBJ2-3; cdr3_aa: CASRDSGQGTQYF; cdr3_nt: TGTGCCAGCAGGGACAGCGGCCAAGGTACGCAGTATTTT
d_call: TRBD1; clone_size: -; v_call: TRBV6-6; j_call: TRBJ2-3; cdr3_aa: CASSYSPGQGGDTQYF; cdr3_nt: TGTGCCAGCAGTTACTCTCCGGGACAGGGCGGAGATACGCAGTATTTT
d_call: -; clone_size: -; v_call: TRBV21-1; j_call: TRBJ1-5; cdr3_aa: CASNDRGCNQPQHF; cdr3_nt: TGTGCCAGCAATGACAGGGGTTGCAATCAGCCCCAGCATTTT